A single sample is the source of the 3 T cell receptor beta chains below, sequenced in a study of T cells in localized non-small cell lung cancer. Repertoires were generated with immunoSEQ multiplex PCR, while TCRdb's copy carries only in-frame clones and drops some. This sample has tens of thousands of clones, with 86% found just once. The source was peripheral blood, collected before any cancer treatment. The receptors derive from a male donor aged 60 or over with stage III squamous cell lung carcinoma.

The chain recombines TRBV5-6 with TRBJ1-2; maybe TRBD1 (6 bases). Germline lookup yields CDR1 SGHDT and CDR2 YYEEEE. This CDR3 spans 15 amino acids. V was shortened by 2 bases and J by 3 bases, with 14 bases between the two germline ends. DNA for the CDR3: TGTGCCAGCAGCTTCGTAGGGGGGGTCGACTATGGCTACACCTTC. Translation gives CASSFVGGVDYGYTF.

The J gene is TRBJ1-6, the V gene TRBV30; tentatively, D is TRBD1 (6 bases). V shed 1 base and J shed 7 bases, with 14 bases lying between them. Germline CDR1 reads GTSNPN; CDR2 reads SVGIG (reference sequence). This CDR3 spans 15 amino acids. The CDR3 DNA is TGTGCCTGGAGTGAGGGGGACCGAGGGAATTCACCCCTCCACTTT. Translation gives CAWSEGDRGNSPLHF.

J is TRBJ2-1 and V is TRBV9; D is perhaps TRBD2 (6 bases). Trimming pared 1 base from V and 6 bases from J, leaving 11 bases between. The CDR3 length is 14 residues. The germline V gene encodes CDR1 SGDLS and CDR2 YYNGEE. The CDR3 loop is CASSVQAAGNEQFF. For the CDR3, the DNA is TGTGCCAGCAGCGTACAAGCAGCGGGCAATGAGCAGTTCTTC.